This T cell receptor (beta chain) was captured by sequencing in a study of blood T cell repertoires in COVID-19. Across the whole study: PBMCs, B-cell-depleted T cells, or T cells provided the cDNA or gDNA that made up the material.

After removal of 3 bases from V and 3 bases from J, the junction contained 8 bases not matched to a gene. CDR1 SEHNR and CDR2 FQNEAQ come from the germline V gene (reference sequence). CDR3 length: 16 amino acids. As processed by the authors: Quantification of nucleated cells was approximated via reference gene primer amplification. Method: immunoSEQ multiplex PCR; TCRdb's copy keeps in-frame clones and lacks some. That table gives V, J and clone size, and the DNA gave D and trimming. This table holds 85,000 to 130,000 clones, 76% found once. Seattle patients were enrolled while actively infected and followed longitudinally.

The sample comprised peripheral blood. The sequence came from a man older than 75 with COVID-19, enrolled during active disease. This chain joins TRBV7-9 and TRBJ2-3; TRBD2 agrees at 8 bases. This CDR3 is CASSFREGLTTDTQYF. The CDR3 DNA follows: TGTGCCAGCAGCTTTCGGGAGGGCCTAACGACAGATACGCAGTATTTT.